Detailed here is one T cell receptor (beta chain). The antigen is unknown. The data stem from a study of OX40 agonist ivuxolimab in advanced cancers. This table comes from immunoSEQ multiplex PCR, and its TCRdb copy is limited to in-frame clones, with some not included. The sample has tens of thousands of clones, 87% seen once; the top ten hold less than 3.5%. CDR3 length equals 14 residues. V was trimmed by 5 bases and J by 8 bases, leaving 13 bases between them. The germline V gene has CDR1 MDHEN and CDR2 SYDVKM. Study results and limitations: CD4+ and CD8+ blood T cells expanded clonally by week 6 at 0.1 to 3.0 mg/kg. Expanded peripheral T-cell antigen specificity went undetermined.

The sample in question was CD4+ or CD8+ T cells sorted from blood, obtained in a trial of the OX40 agonist ivuxolimab. The receptor was isolated from an adult with an advanced solid tumor such as melanoma, head and neck, liver or kidney cancer. V and J are TRBV28 and TRBJ1-6, with D maybe TRBD1 (6 bases). This chain's CDR3 is CASSSTGMDSPLHF. DNA for the CDR3: TGTGCCAGCAGTAGCACAGGGATGGATTCACCCCTCCACTTT.